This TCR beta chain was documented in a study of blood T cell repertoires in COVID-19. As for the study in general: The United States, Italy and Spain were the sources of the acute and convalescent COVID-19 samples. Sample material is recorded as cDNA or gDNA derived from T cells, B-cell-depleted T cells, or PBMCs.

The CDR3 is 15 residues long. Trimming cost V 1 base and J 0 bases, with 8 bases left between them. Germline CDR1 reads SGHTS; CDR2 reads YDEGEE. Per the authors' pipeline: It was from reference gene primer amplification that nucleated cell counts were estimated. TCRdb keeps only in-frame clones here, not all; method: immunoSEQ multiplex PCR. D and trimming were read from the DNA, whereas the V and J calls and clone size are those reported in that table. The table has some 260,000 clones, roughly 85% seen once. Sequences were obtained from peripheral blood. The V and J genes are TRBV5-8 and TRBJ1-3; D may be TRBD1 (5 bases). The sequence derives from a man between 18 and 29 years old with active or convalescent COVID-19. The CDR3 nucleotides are TGTGCCAGCAGCTTGCGCGGGGGCTCTGGAAACACCATATATTTT. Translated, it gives CASSLRGGSGNTIYF.